The text below deals with one TCR beta chain. This sample is part of a study of blood T cell repertoires in COVID-19. There are 9 residues in the CDR3. V was clipped by 7 bases and J by 8 bases, with 8 bases between them. Germline CDR1 and CDR2: SQVTM and ANQGSEA. Data came from immunoSEQ multiplex PCR; TCRdb stores just in-frame clones and leaves some out. The table lists hundreds of thousands of clones, 88% of them singletons, with around 2.1% in the top ten. Sample: PBMCs or T cells enriched from blood (not recorded which). The chain recombines TRBV29-1 with TRBJ1-1, with D possibly TRBD1 on 6 matching bases. The sequence was obtained from a woman aged 35 to 49 with acute COVID-19. The CDR3 spells CSAGQEAFF. CDR3 bases: TGCAGCGCCGGACAGGAAGCTTTCTTT.